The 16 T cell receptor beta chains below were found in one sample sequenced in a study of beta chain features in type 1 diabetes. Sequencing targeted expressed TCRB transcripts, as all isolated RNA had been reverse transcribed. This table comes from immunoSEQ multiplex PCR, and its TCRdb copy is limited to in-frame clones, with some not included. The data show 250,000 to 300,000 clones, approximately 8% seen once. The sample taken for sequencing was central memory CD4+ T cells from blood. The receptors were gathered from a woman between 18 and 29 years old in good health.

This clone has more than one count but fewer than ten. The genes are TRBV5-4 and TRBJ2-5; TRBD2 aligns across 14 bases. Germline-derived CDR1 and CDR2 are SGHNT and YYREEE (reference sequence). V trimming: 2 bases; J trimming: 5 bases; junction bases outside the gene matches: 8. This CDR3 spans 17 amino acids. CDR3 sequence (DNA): TGTGCCAGCAGCTTAGGGGGACTAGCGGGAGCGTTGGAGACCCAGTACTTC. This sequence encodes CASSLGGLAGALETQYF.

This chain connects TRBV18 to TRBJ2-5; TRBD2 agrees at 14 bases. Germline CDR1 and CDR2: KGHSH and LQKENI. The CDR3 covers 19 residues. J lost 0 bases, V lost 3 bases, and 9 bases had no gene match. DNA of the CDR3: TGTGCCAGCTCACCCAACCGACTAGCGGGAGGGCGGTACCAAGAGACCCAGTACTTC. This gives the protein CASSPNRLAGGRYQETQYF.

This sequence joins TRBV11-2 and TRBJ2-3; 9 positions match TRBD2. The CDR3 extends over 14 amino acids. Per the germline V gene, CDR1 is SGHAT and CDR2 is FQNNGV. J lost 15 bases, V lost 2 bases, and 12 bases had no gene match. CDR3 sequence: CASSLQLEGLARYF. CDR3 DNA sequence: TGTGCCAGCAGCTTACAGTTGGAGGGACTAGCCCGATATTTT.

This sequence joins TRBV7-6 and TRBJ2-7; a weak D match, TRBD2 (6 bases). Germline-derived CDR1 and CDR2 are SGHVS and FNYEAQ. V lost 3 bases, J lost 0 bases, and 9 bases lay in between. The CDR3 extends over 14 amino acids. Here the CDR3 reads CASSFRGGSYEQYV. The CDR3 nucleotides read TGTGCCAGCAGCTTCCGGGGAGGCTCCTACGAGCAGTACGTC.

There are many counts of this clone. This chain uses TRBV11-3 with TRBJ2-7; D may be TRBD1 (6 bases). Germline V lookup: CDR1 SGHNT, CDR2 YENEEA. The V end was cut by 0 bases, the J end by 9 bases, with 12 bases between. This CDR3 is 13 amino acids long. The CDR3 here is CASSLETGNSQYF. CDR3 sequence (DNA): TGTGCCAGCAGCTTAGAAACAGGGAACTCGCAGTACTTC.

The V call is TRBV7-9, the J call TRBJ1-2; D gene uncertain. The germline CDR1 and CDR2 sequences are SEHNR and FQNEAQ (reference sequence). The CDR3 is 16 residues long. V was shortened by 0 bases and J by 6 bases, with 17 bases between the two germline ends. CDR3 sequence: CASSLAVIGVMNGYTF. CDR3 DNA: TGTGCCAGCAGCTTAGCAGTCATCGGGGTTATGAATGGCTACACCTTC.

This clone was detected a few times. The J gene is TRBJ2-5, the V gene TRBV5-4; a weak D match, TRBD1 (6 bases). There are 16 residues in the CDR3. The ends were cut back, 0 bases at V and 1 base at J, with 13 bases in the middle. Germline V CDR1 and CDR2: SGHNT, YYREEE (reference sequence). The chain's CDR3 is CASSLGAGDLQETQYF. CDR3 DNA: TGTGCCAGCAGCTTGGGAGCAGGGGACCTCCAAGAGACCCAGTACTTC. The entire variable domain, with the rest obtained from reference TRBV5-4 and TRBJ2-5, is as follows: ETGVTQSPTHLIKTRGQQVTLRCSSQSGHNTVSWYQQALGQGPQFIFQYYREEENGRGNFPPRFSGLQFPNYSSELNVNALELDDSALYLCASSLGAGDLQETQYFGPGTRLLVL.

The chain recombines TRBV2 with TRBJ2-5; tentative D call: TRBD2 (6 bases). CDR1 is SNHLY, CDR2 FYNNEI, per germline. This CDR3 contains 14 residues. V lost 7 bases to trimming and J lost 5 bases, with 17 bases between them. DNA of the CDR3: TGTGCCAGCAACGACGGGGGAAGCAAGGAGACCCAGTACTTC. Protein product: CASNDGGSKETQYF.

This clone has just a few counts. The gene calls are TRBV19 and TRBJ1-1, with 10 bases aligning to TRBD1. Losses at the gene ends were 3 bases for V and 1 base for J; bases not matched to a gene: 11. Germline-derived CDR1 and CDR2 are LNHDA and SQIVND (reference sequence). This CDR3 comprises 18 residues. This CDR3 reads CASSMGRGQGFRNTEAFF. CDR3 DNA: TGTGCCAGTAGTATGGGTCGGGGACAGGGGTTTCGGAACACTGAAGCTTTCTTT.

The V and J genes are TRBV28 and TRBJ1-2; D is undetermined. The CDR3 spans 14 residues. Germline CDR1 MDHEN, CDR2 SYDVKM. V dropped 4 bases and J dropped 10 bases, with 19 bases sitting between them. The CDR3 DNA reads TGTGCCAGCAGTTCCAATATAATAGGGTGGGTCTACACCTTC. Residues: CASSSNIIGWVYTF.

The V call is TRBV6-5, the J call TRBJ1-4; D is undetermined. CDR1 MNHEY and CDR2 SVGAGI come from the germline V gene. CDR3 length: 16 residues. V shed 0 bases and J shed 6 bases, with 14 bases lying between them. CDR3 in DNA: TGTGCCAGCAGTTACTCGCTTGGCTCCCCGGATGAAAAACTGTTTTTT. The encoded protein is CASSYSLGSPDEKLFF.

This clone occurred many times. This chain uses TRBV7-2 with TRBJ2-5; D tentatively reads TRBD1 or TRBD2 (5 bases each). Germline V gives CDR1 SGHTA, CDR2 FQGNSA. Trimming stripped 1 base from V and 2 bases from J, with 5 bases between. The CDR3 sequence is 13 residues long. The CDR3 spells CASSLGGQETQYF. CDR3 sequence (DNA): TGTGCCAGCAGCTTAGGGGGGCAAGAGACCCAGTACTTC.

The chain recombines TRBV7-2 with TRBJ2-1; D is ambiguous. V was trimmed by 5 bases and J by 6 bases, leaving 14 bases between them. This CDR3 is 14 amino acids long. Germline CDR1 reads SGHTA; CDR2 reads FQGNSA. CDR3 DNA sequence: TGTGCCAGCAGCATAAGAACCAGTAGCAATGAGCAGTTCTTC. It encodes CASSIRTSSNEQFF.

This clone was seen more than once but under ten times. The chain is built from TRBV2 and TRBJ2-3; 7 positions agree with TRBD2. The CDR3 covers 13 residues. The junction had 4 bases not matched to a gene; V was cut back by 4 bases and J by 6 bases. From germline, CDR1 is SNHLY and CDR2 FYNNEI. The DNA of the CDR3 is TGTGCCAGCAGTGGGAATAGCGGGGATACGCAGTATTTT. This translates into CASSGNSGDTQYF.

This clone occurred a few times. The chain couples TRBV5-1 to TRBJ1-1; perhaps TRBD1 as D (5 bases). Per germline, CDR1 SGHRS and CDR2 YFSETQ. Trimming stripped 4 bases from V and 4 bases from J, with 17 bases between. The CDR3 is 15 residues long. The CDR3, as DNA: TGCGCCAGCAGCCAGGGACTTGGGAGAGGCACTGAAGCTTTCTTT. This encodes CASSQGLGRGTEAFF.

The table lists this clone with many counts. The CDR3 spells CASSLPADTQYF. The CDR3 DNA reads TGTGCCAGCAGCCTGCCAGCAGATACGCAGTATTTT. V is TRBV7-8 and J is TRBJ2-3; no definite D call. V lost 5 bases to trimming and J lost 4 bases, with 7 bases between them. Germline CDR1 reads SGHVS; CDR2 reads FQNEAQ. This CDR3 is built from 12 residues.